This T cell receptor beta chain was observed in a study of blood T cell repertoires in COVID-19. The V gene's germline CDR1 is MNHEY and CDR2 SVGAGI. J lost 1 base, V lost 9 bases, and 4 bases had no gene match. CDR3 size: 13 residues. Authors' methods: Scientists estimated how many nucleated cells there were by amplifying reference gene primers. Clones were read by immunoSEQ multiplex PCR, and TCRdb kept only the in-frame ones, dropping some. Clone size and V and J calls were adopted from that table, with D and trimming inferred from the DNA. The sample yields under 300,000 clones, 80% to 95% seen once.

The chain recombines TRBV6-5 with TRBJ1-1; 8 bases fit TRBD1. Sample: peripheral blood. This sequence was found in a man aged 30 to 39 with COVID-19, enrolled during active disease. This CDR3 reads CASRQGSNTEAFF. CDR3 DNA: TGTGCCAGTAGACAGGGGTCGAACACTGAAGCTTTCTTT.